The subject of this entry is one T cell receptor (beta chain). The target antigen is unknown. An end of the junction differs from the germline gene, which may be a read error. Assay: immunoSEQ multiplex PCR; the TCRdb copy retains only in-frame clones and omits some. Here the sample spans more than 95,000 clones, around nine tenths being singletons. These data originate in a study of OX40 agonist ivuxolimab in advanced cancers. Study-wide background: The study treated patients with ivuxolimab, an agonistic anti-OX40 (CD134) antibody. Roughly two fifths of patients had received prior checkpoint inhibitor therapy.

General study results and limits: At doses 0.1 to 3.0 mg/kg, CD4+ and CD8+ clones expanded.

The sequence was obtained from an adult with an advanced solid tumor such as melanoma, head and neck, liver or kidney cancer. The sequencing used CD4+ or CD8+ T cells sorted from blood, collected in a trial of the OX40 agonist ivuxolimab.

The CDR3 DNA follows: TGTGCCAGCAGCTTAAACATCGGGGAGCTGTTTTTT. It translates to CASSLNIGELFF. The chain has TRBV5-5 and TRBJ2-2; D unresolved. Germline CDR1 SGHKS, CDR2 YYEKEE (reference sequence). The CDR3 length is 12 residues.